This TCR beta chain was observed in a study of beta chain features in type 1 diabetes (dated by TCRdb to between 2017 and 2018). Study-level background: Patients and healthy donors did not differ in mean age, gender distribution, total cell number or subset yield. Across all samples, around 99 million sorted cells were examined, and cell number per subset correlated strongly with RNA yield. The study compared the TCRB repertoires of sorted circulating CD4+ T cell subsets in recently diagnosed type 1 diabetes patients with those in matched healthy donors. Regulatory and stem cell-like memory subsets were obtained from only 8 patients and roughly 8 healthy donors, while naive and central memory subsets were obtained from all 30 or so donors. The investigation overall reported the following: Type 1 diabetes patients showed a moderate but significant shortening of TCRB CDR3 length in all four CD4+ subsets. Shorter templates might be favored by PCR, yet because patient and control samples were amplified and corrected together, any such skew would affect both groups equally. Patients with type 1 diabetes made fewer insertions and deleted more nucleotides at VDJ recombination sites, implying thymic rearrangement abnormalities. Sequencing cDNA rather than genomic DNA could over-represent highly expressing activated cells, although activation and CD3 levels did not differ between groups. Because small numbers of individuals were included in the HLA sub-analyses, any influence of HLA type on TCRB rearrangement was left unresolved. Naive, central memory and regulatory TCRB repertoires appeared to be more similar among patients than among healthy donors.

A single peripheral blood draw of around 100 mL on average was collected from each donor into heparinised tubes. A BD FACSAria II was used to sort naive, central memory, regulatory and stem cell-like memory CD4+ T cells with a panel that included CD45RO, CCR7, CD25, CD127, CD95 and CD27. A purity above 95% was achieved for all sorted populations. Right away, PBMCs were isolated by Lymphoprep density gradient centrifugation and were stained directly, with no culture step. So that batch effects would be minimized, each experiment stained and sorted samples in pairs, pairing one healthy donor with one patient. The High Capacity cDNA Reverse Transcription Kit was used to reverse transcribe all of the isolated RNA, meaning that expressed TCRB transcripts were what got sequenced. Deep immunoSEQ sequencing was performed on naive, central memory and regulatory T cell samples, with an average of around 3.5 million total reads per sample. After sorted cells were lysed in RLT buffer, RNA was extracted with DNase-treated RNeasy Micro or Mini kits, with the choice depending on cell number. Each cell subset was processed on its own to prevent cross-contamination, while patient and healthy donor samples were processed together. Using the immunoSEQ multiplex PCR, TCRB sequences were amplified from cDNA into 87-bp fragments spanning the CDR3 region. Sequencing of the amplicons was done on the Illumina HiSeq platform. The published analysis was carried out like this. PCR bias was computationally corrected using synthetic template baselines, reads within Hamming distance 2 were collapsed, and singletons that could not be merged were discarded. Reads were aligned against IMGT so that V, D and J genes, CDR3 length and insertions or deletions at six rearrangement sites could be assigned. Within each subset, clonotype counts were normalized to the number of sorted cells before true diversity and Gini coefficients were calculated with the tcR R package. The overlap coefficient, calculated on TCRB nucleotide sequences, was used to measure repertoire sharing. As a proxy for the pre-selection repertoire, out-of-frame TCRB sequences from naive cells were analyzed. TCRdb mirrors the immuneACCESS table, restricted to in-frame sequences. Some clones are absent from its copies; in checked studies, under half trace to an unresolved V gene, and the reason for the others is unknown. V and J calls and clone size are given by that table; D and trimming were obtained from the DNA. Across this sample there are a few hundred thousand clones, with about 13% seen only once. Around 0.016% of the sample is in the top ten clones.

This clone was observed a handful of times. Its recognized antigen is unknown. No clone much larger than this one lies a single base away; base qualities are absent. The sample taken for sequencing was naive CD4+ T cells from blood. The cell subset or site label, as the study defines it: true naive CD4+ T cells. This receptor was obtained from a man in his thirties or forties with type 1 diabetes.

The DNA sequence reads TGTGCCATCAGTACAGCCCAAGAGACCCAGTACTTC. This yields the protein CAISTAQETQYF. The sequence is built from TRBV10-3 and TRBJ2-5; no confident D gene assignment can be made. Deletion took 5 bases off V and 1 base off J, with a span of 5 bases between the germline ends. CDR1 ENHRY and CDR2 SYGVKD are derived from the germline V gene. From cysteine to phenylalanine, the CDR3 is 12 amino acids long. The sequence is cut down to CDR3 DNA, 36 bases in frame from base 1.